This T cell receptor beta chain was documented in a study of blood T cell repertoires in COVID-19. Study-wide context: Samples came from the United States, Italy and Spain, spanning acute and convalescent COVID-19. Sources were T cells, B-cell-depleted T cells, or PBMCs; the material itself was cDNA or gDNA.

This clone was detected a few times. Per the original data handling: It was from reference gene primer amplification that nucleated cell counts were estimated. Only in-frame clones appear in the TCRdb table, and some are missing; sequencing was by immunoSEQ multiplex PCR. That table supplies the V and J calls and clone size; D and trimming were determined from the DNA. Here the sample spans tens of thousands of clones, approximately 79% being singletons. The clonotype was recovered from a woman at least 80 years old with active or convalescent COVID-19. The sample taken for sequencing was peripheral blood.

The CDR3 DNA is TGTGCCAGCAGCGTCCTAGGATGGGGGCCAGGAAACACCATATATTTT. Translated: CASSVLGWGPGNTIYF. This chain links TRBV9 with TRBJ1-3; TRBD1 is a possible D gene (6 bases). The V and J ends lost 2 bases and 4 bases respectively, with 16 bases between them. In germline, CDR1 is SGDLS, CDR2 YYNGEE. The CDR3 extends over 16 amino acids.